The 24 T cell receptor beta chains below were found in one sample sequenced in a study of CD8 T cells in Susac syndrome (dated by TCRdb to between 2018 and 2021). Library preparation used the immunoSEQ multiplex PCR assay. RNA was extracted with the RNeasy kit and about 0.5 to 1 ug was reverse transcribed using random hexamers. The public reads were reprocessed in TCRdb via fastp at Q25 and MiXCR, keeping in-frame beta chains. Duplicate CDR3 protein sequences are folded into a single record with the most common DNA and genes. Here the sample has roughly 120,000 distinct CDR3 sequences; 80% to 95% occur a single time. Roughly 0.3% of the sample belongs to the ten largest clones. The sequenced sample was CD8+ T cells from PBMCs. The receptors stem from a human donor with multiple sclerosis.

This chain joins TRBV30 and TRBJ2-2, with TRBD2 matching over 10 bases. The length of the CDR3 is 15 residues. The ends lost 2 bases at V and 2 bases at J; junction bases unmatched: 2. Germline CDR1 GTSNPN, CDR2 SVGIG (reference sequence). Written as DNA, the CDR3 is TGTGCCTGGAGTCCTAGCGGGGGTAACACCGGGGAGCTGTTTTTT. Translating gives CAWSPSGGNTGELFF.

The chain is built from TRBV14 and TRBJ2-2; D remains ambiguous. The CDR3 extends over 17 amino acids. The germline gives CDR1 SGHDN, CDR2 FVKESK. Trimming pared 1 base from V and 2 bases from J, leaving 14 bases between. The CDR3 here is CASSQGPGPTNTGELFF. DNA for the CDR3: TGTGCCAGCAGCCAAGGTCCCGGACCGACAAACACCGGGGAGCTGTTTTTT.

CDR3 sequence: CAGLPGHLLAKNIQYF. The CDR3 coding sequence is TGTGCCGGACTACCGGGACACCTACTAGCCAAAAACATTCAGTACTTC. This chain connects TRBV19 to TRBJ2-4, with D possibly called TRBD1 or TRBD2 (6 bases each). The germline CDR1 and CDR2 sequences are LNHDA and SQIVND (reference sequence). V gave up 11 bases and J gave up 0 bases, with 20 bases separating them. The CDR3 consists of 16 residues. Supplemented by reference TRBV19 and TRBJ2-4, the full variable domain reads DGGITQSPKYLFRKEGQNVTLSCEQNLNHDAMYWYRQDPGQGLRLIYYSQIVNDFQKGDIAEGYSVSREKKESFPLTVTSAQKNPTAFYLCAGLPGHLLAKNIQYFGAGTRLSVL.

The rearrangement uses TRBV9 and TRBJ2-3; 7 bases fit TRBD2. V was clipped by 0 bases and J by 1 base; unmatched bases: 2. Germline V gene lookup returns CDR1 SGDLS and CDR2 YYNGEE. CDR3 size: 15 residues. The CDR3: CASSVVGRGTDTQYF. For the CDR3, the DNA is TGTGCCAGCAGCGTAGTGGGGAGGGGCACAGATACGCAGTATTTT.

V is TRBV3-1 and J is TRBJ2-1, with 14 bases matching TRBD2. J was trimmed by 8 bases and V by 3 bases; bases with no gene match: 9. Looked up from germline, CDR1 is LGHDT and CDR2 is YNNKEL (reference sequence). The CDR3 runs 17 residues. CDR3 sequence reads: CASSHPGLAGGGYEQFF. The CDR3 DNA is TGTGCCAGCAGCCACCCCGGACTAGCGGGAGGCGGATATGAGCAGTTCTTC.

To note about this clonotype: One end of the junction fails to match germline, which may point to a read error. This sequence joins TRBV7-3 and TRBJ2-5; weak D call: TRBD2 (7 bases). CDR1 is SGHTA, CDR2 FQGTGA, per germline. This CDR3 region has 12 residues. Written as DNA, the CDR3 is TGTGCCAGCAGCTTAAGAGGGGGGGCCCAAAACTTC. Its translation is CASSLRGGAQNF.

In this sample, this clonotype turned up once. This chain joins TRBV29-1 and TRBJ1-1; a possible D gene is TRBD1 (5 bases). The CDR3 totals 13 residues. Trimming took off 6 bases at V and 6 bases at J, with 17 bases between the two ends. CDR1 and CDR2 from the germline V gene are SQVTM and ANQGSEA. CDR3 protein: CSVDTWQGAEAFF. CDR3 DNA sequence: TGCAGCGTCGATACATGGCAGGGTGCTGAAGCTTTCTTT. Together with reference TRBV29-1 and TRBJ1-1, the CDR3 gives the full variable domain: SAVISQKPSRDICQRGTSLTIQCQVDSQVTMMFWYRQQPGQSLTLIATANQGSEATYESGFVIDKFPISRPNLTFSTLTVSNMSPEDSSIYLCSVDTWQGAEAFFGQGTRLTVV.

V usage is TRBV5-6 and J usage is TRBJ2-7; D may be TRBD1 (5 bases). The CDR3 runs to 12 residues. The V gene's germline CDR1 is SGHDT and CDR2 YYEEEE. DNA of the CDR3: TGTGCATCCGGGCAGGGTAACTACGAGCAGTACGTC. Its translation: CASGQGNYEQYV.

The rearrangement links TRBV7-2 to TRBJ2-1, with D possibly TRBD2 on 5 matching bases. Germline V gene data show CDR1 as SGHTA and CDR2 as FQGNSA. Trimming cost V 5 bases and J 8 bases, with 13 bases left between them. CDR3 length: 13 amino acids. The DNA of the CDR3 is TGTGCCAGCAGCCCTAGTGGGAGTCATGAGCAGTTCTTC. It is translated as CASSPSGSHEQFF.

This chain uses TRBV6-5 with TRBJ1-5; 8 bases fit TRBD1. The V gene end was trimmed by 4 bases and the J gene end by 7 bases; junction bases not matched to a gene: 6. Germline CDR1 reads MNHEY; CDR2 reads SVGAGI. The CDR3 extends over 14 amino acids. CDR3 nucleotides: TGTGCCAGCAGTTTCCAGGGGGCGGCCCAGCCCCAGCATTTT. This gives the protein CASSFQGAAQPQHF.

This chain uses TRBV7-9 with TRBJ2-7; D unclear. Trimming pared 2 bases from V and 7 bases from J, leaving 6 bases between. Germline values: CDR1 SEHNR, CDR2 FQNEAQ (reference sequence). There are 11 residues in the CDR3. The CDR3, as DNA: TGTGCCAGCAGCTTATTGGCGGAGCAGTACTTC. Translating gives CASSLLAEQYF.

This clonotype occurred once. V gene TRBV10-3 combines with J gene TRBJ2-7; D is tentatively TRBD1 or TRBD2 (5 bases each). Germline CDR1 reads ENHRY; CDR2 reads SYGVKD. The CDR3 loop spans 11 amino acids. Deletions cut 6 bases from V and 4 bases from J, with 7 bases between. In DNA form, the CDR3 reads TGTGCCATCAGGAGGGGTTACGAGCAGTACTTC. It specifies CAIRRGYEQYF.

V gene TRBV3-1 combines with J gene TRBJ1-1; tentative D call: TRBD1 (5 bases). The CDR3 has 16 residues. V shed 7 bases and J shed 1 base, with 19 bases lying between them. The V gene's germline CDR1 is LGHDT and CDR2 YNNKEL (reference sequence). The DNA for the CDR3 is TGTGCCAGCAACCACCTGCAGCCAGGGCCGAACACTGAAGCTTTCTTT. This codes for CASNHLQPGPNTEAFF.

This clonotype was seen only a few times. The rearrangement links TRBV5-6 to TRBJ2-7; 8 bases line up with TRBD2. Germline-derived CDR1 and CDR2 are SGHDT and YYEEEE. The CDR3 runs to 13 residues. V shed 4 bases and J 2 bases; nucleotides not matched to a gene: 2. The CDR3 sequence is CASSRTSPYEQYF. The CDR3 DNA follows: TGTGCCAGCAGCCGGACTAGCCCCTACGAGCAGTACTTC.

This chain links TRBV27 with TRBJ2-2; possibly TRBD2 for D (5 bases). The V gene lost 5 bases and the J gene lost 3 bases, with 10 bases spanning the gap. The CDR3 length is 14 residues. Per the germline V gene, CDR1 is MNHEY and CDR2 is SMNVEV (reference sequence). CDR3: CASSQSGYTGELFF. The CDR3 DNA reads TGTGCCAGCAGTCAGTCGGGGTACACCGGGGAGCTGTTTTTT.

The V call is TRBV21-1, the J call TRBJ2-7; the table assigns TRBD2, which was not confirmed against the DNA. TRBV21-1 is deemed a pseudogene. CDR3 size: 15 residues. The DNA of the CDR3 is TGTGCCAGCAGTGGACTAGCGGACCCCGGGAACGAGCAGTACGTC. Translation gives CASSGLADPGNEQYV.

This chain uses TRBV19 with TRBJ1-5; D remains unclear. CDR1 and CDR2 (germline): LNHDA, SQIVND (reference sequence). The V end lost 7 bases, the J end lost 0 bases, and 13 bases lay between the germline ends. The CDR3 covers 15 residues. For the CDR3, the DNA is TGTGCCAGTACGTTTTCAGAGGATAGCAATCAGCCCCAGCATTTT. It is translated as CASTFSEDSNQPQHF.

The chain couples TRBV29-1 to TRBJ1-2; a possible D gene is TRBD1 (5 bases). Trimming pared 7 bases from V and 4 bases from J, leaving 16 bases between. This CDR3 has 13 residues. Germline V gene data show CDR1 as SQVTM and CDR2 as ANQGSEA. DNA of the CDR3: TGCAGCGGCTTACTAGTTGGGGCCTATGGCTACACCTTC. Translating gives CSGLLVGAYGYTF.

This clonotype was picked up a small number of times. The chain combines TRBV2 with TRBJ2-7; no reliable D call. Germline V gene lookup returns CDR1 SNHLY and CDR2 FYNNEI. Trimming took 6 bases from V and 1 from J, leaving 7 bases between them. This CDR3 is built from 12 residues. CDR3 sequence reads: CASRDVSYEQYF. Here the CDR3 DNA reads TGTGCCAGCAGGGACGTATCCTACGAGCAGTACTTC.

This rearrangement joins TRBV13 to TRBJ1-1; 12 bases match TRBD1. The CDR3 spans 15 residues. In germline, CDR1 is PRHDT, CDR2 FYEKMQ (reference sequence). The J segment lost 11 bases and the V segment lost 1 base, leaving 8 bases of the junction unmatched. This CDR3 reads CASSLVGTGGRWAFF. Written as DNA, the CDR3 is TGTGCCAGCAGCTTAGTAGGGACAGGGGGCCGTTGGGCTTTCTTT.

The genes are TRBV2 and TRBJ2-5; 12 nucleotides line up with TRBD1. CDR1 SNHLY and CDR2 FYNNEI come from the germline V gene. This CDR3 contains 15 residues. V shed 4 bases, J shed 5 bases, and the junction held 5 bases outside the gene matches. CDR3 sequence (DNA): TGTGCCAGCAGTGGTGGGACAGGGGGCGGCGAGACCCAGTACTTC. Encoded protein: CASSGGTGGGETQYF.

The V and J genes are TRBV6-1 and TRBJ2-7; TRBD2 agrees at 7 bases. Trimming removed 10 bases from V and 9 bases from J; junction bases left unmatched: 12. The CDR3 covers 12 residues. Germline V CDR1 and CDR2: MNHNS, SASEGT. Here the CDR3 DNA reads TGTGCCACCAGCGGGGTCGGCGGTGGGCAGTACGTC. Its protein product is CATSGVGGGQYV.

The rearrangement links TRBV20-1 to TRBJ2-5; no definite D call. Germline V gene lookup returns CDR1 DFQATT and CDR2 SNEGSKA (reference sequence). Deletions cut 6 bases from V and 4 bases from J, with 21 bases between. CDR3 length equals 15 residues. CDR3 region: CSASLGATTAETQYF. CDR3 nucleotide sequence: TGCAGTGCGAGCCTCGGAGCGACGACGGCAGAGACCCAGTACTTC.

The chain links TRBV24-1 to TRBJ2-3, with D possibly being TRBD2 (5 bases). V was clipped by 0 bases and J by 10 bases, with 10 bases between them. Germline loops: CDR1 KGHDR, CDR2 SFDVKD. This CDR3 comprises 13 residues. The CDR3 DNA follows: TGTGCCACCAGTGATTTGGTGGCGGGTGCGCAGTATTTT. It codes for CATSDLVAGAQYF.